Below, 30 T cell receptor beta chains from the same sample are listed, as sequenced in a study of technical replicates of blood from several donors. Only in-frame clones appear in the TCRdb table, and some are missing; sequencing was by immunoSEQ multiplex PCR. The profile shows tens of thousands of clones, approximately 94% of them singletons. Sequenced input: T cells isolated from PBMCs. These receptors were obtained from a human donor in good health.

This sequence joins TRBV20-1 and TRBJ1-1; the D gene is possibly TRBD1 (5 bases). Germline CDR1 reads DFQATT; CDR2 reads SNEGSKA (reference sequence). The CDR3 has 11 amino acids. The V gene lost 7 bases and the J gene lost 5 bases, with 11 bases spanning the gap. The DNA of the CDR3 is TGCAGTGTCAGGGAGGCAACTGAAGCTTTCTTT. Translation gives CSVREATEAFF.

Comments on this clone: At one end, the junction sequence differs from germline, possibly due to a read error. The V call is TRBV7-2, the J call TRBJ1-1; maybe TRBD1 (6 bases). Germline CDR1 SGHTA, CDR2 FQGNSA. The CDR3 length is 15 residues. This CDR3 is CASSLGGQVNTEAFF. Written as DNA, the CDR3 is TGTGCCAGCAGTTTAGGGGGGCAGGTGAACACTGAAGCTTTCTTT.

The CDR3 bases are TGTGCCAGCAGTTACCTAGCCAGCGGGAGCCGGTACGAGCAGTACTTC. Translation: CASSYLASGSRYEQYF. The genes are TRBV6-5 and TRBJ2-7; 8 nucleotides agree with TRBD2. V shed 2 bases, J shed 4 bases, and the junction held 10 bases outside the gene matches. CDR3 length equals 16 residues. From germline, CDR1 is MNHEY and CDR2 SVGAGI.

The chain combines TRBV19 with TRBJ2-5; possibly TRBD1 for D (6 bases). Trimming pared 6 bases from V and 5 bases from J, leaving 22 bases between. CDR1 is LNHDA and CDR2 is SQIVND in the germline V gene (reference sequence). The CDR3 is 16 amino acids. DNA for the CDR3: TGTGCCAGTAGCAACAGGGTTAATATCGGGATGGAGACCCAGTACTTC. Amino acids: CASSNRVNIGMETQYF.

The V and J genes are TRBV2 and TRBJ1-1; TRBD1 matches 7 bases. In germline, CDR1 is SNHLY, CDR2 FYNNEI. The CDR3 is 16 residues long. Trimming cost V 6 bases and J 1 base; bases outside gene matches: 11. The CDR3 spells CASRTGQVRGNTEAFF. The CDR3 coding sequence is TGTGCCAGCAGGACCGGACAGGTCAGGGGGAACACTGAAGCTTTCTTT.

This chain joins TRBV29-1 and TRBJ1-3; D may be TRBD1 (5 bases). The germline V gene has CDR1 SQVTM and CDR2 ANQGSEA. V lost 5 bases and J lost 3, with 11 bases in between. The CDR3 has 13 residues. The CDR3 nucleotides are TGCAGCGTTTCAACAGGCGATGGAAACACCATATATTTT. This codes for CSVSTGDGNTIYF. Complete variable domain (other parts from reference TRBV29-1 and TRBJ1-3): SAVISQKPSRDICQRGTSLTIQCQVDSQVTMMFWYRQQPGQSLTLIATANQGSEATYESGFVIDKFPISRPNLTFSTLTVSNMSPEDSSIYLCSVSTGDGNTIYFGEGSWLTVV.

The genes are TRBV5-1 and TRBJ1-1, with 8 bases matching TRBD1. In germline, CDR1 is SGHRS, CDR2 YFSETQ. The CDR3 totals 13 residues. The J segment lost 5 bases and the V segment lost 6 bases, leaving 6 bases of the junction unmatched. The CDR3 DNA sequence: TGCGCCAGCACCGGGACAGGCGGTACTGAAGCTTTCTTT. Translated: CASTGTGGTEAFF.

The chain joins TRBV28 to TRBJ1-2; 7 bases map to TRBD1. Germline lookup yields CDR1 MDHEN and CDR2 SYDVKM. The CDR3 contains 15 residues. The V segment lost 3 bases and the J segment 5 bases; nucleotides outside the gene matches: 9. The CDR3 region has the DNA TGTGCCAGCAGTTTTCCCGACAGGGAATTGTATGGCTACACCTTC. Translated: CASSFPDRELYGYTF.

CDR3 bases: TGCGCCAGCAGCCAAGTCTTCCGGGCTGGGGCCAACGTCCTGACTTTC. It codes for CASSQVFRAGANVLTF. The V gene is TRBV4-3, the J gene TRBJ2-6, with D unclear. The germline CDR1 and CDR2 sequences are LGHNA and YSLEER. V shed 1 base and J shed 2 bases, with 9 bases lying between them. The CDR3 loop spans 16 amino acids.

The CDR3 DNA follows: TGCGCCAGCAGCCCCCAACACGGGGTTAGCACAGATACGCAGTATTTT. Residues: CASSPQHGVSTDTQYF. This chain connects TRBV4-3 to TRBJ2-3, with D maybe TRBD2 (5 bases). The germline CDR1 and CDR2 sequences are LGHNA and YSLEER. The CDR3 length is 16 residues. The V gene lost 4 bases and the J gene lost 0 bases, with 14 bases spanning the gap.

V and J are TRBV5-1 and TRBJ2-7; 15 nucleotides line up with TRBD2. Unmatched junction bases numbered 0, after V lost 7 bases and J lost 4 bases. Germline loops: CDR1 SGHRS, CDR2 YFSETQ. CDR3 length: 13 residues. The CDR3 bases are TGCGCCAGCGGACTAGCGGGAGGGTACGAGCAGTACTTC. Translating it yields CASGLAGGYEQYF.

The chain uses TRBV6-5 and TRBJ2-7, with TRBD1 identical over 7 bases. Germline loops: CDR1 MNHEY, CDR2 SVGAGI. V shed 5 bases, J shed 3 bases, and the junction held 7 bases outside the gene matches. This CDR3 spans 14 amino acids. The CDR3: CASSLDREVYEQYF. The CDR3 coding sequence is TGTGCCAGCAGTCTCGACAGGGAAGTCTACGAGCAGTACTTC.

This clone was seen a single time. The chain carries TRBV19 and TRBJ2-7, with TRBD1 matching 9 bases. The CDR3 runs to 14 residues. Trimming at V came to 5 bases and at J to 5 bases, leaving 7 bases not matched to a gene. The germline CDR1 and CDR2 sequences are LNHDA and SQIVND (reference sequence). The CDR3: CASSPGQGIHEQYF. CDR3 nucleotides: TGTGCCAGTAGTCCGGGACAGGGTATACACGAGCAGTACTTC.

The gene calls are TRBV6-5 and TRBJ2-7; tentatively, D is TRBD1 (5 bases). The CDR3 is made up of 13 amino acids. Germline lookup yields CDR1 MNHEY and CDR2 SVGAGI. Between the trimmed V and J ends, which lost 0 bases and 3 bases, there was a span of 6 bases. The CDR3 DNA follows: TGTGCCAGCAGTTACTCCACAGGCTACGAGCAGTACTTC. Amino acid sequence: CASSYSTGYEQYF.

V gene TRBV7-9 combines with J gene TRBJ2-7; D possibly corresponds to TRBD2 (7 bases). CDR1 SEHNR and CDR2 FQNEAQ come from the germline V gene (reference sequence). Deletions cut 8 bases from V and 1 base from J, with 15 bases between. The CDR3 loop spans 14 amino acids. The CDR3 DNA is TGTGCCAGCTGCCGGGGGGCTCAATCCTACGAGCAGTACTTC. This codes for CASCRGAQSYEQYF.

In this sample, this clone turned up a few times. The chain couples TRBV11-2 to TRBJ1-1, with D perhaps matching TRBD1 (5 bases). From germline, CDR1 is SGHAT and CDR2 FQNNGV. The CDR3 covers 16 residues. V shed 4 bases and J shed 12 bases, with 27 bases lying between them. In DNA form, the CDR3 reads TGTGCCAGCAGCTCGACCCTAGGCGGGGGTACAGGCGTAACTTTCTTT. This codes for CASSSTLGGGTGVTFF.

The chain uses TRBV4-3 and TRBJ1-2; a possible D gene is TRBD1 (6 bases). V was shortened by 3 bases and J by 4 bases, with 9 bases between the two germline ends. The germline CDR1 and CDR2 sequences are LGHNA and YSLEER. The CDR3 consists of 13 residues. In DNA, the CDR3 is TGCGCCAGCAGCCAGGGACACGGCTATGGCTACACCTTC. Protein: CASSQGHGYGYTF.

The V gene is TRBV9, the J gene TRBJ2-2; no reliable D call. Germline V CDR1 and CDR2: SGDLS, YYNGEE. The CDR3 spans 14 residues. Trimming took 10 bases from V and 7 from J, leaving 20 bases between them. The CDR3 protein is CASSYGSGDGELFF. CDR3 DNA: TGTGCCTCCTCTTACGGGTCCGGCGACGGGGAGCTGTTTTTT.

The rearrangement links TRBV4-1 to TRBJ1-5; the match to TRBD1 covers 11 bases. Germline CDR1 MGHRA, CDR2 YSYEKL. The CDR3 runs 16 residues. J gave up 3 bases and V 3 bases, and 4 bases lay outside the gene matches. The CDR3 loop is CASSQPGQGVNQPQHF. For the CDR3, the DNA is TGCGCCAGCAGCCAGCCGGGACAGGGGGTCAATCAGCCCCAGCATTTT.

V is TRBV27 and J is TRBJ1-1; no definite D call. CDR1 and CDR2 from the germline V gene are MNHEY and SMNVEV (reference sequence). Trimming removed 3 bases from V and 7 bases from J, with 9 bases in between. This CDR3 region has 12 residues. CDR3 residues: CASSLRGDEAFF. CDR3 DNA sequence: TGTGCCAGCAGTTTGAGAGGCGATGAAGCTTTCTTT.

The CDR3 sequence is CASSLGLTSGRDTQYF. Here the CDR3 DNA reads TGTGCCAGCAGCTTAGGTCTTACTAGCGGGAGGGATACGCAGTATTTT. The rearrangement joins TRBV7-9 to TRBJ2-3; 12 bases agree with TRBD2. CDR3 length: 16 residues. J was trimmed by 6 bases and V by 1 base; bases with no gene match: 5. Germline assignment: CDR1 SEHNR and CDR2 FQNEAQ (reference sequence). The full variable domain, completed using reference TRBV7-9 and TRBJ2-3, is DTGVSQNPRHKITKRGQNVTFRCDPISEHNRLYWYRQTLGQGPEFLTYFQNEAQLEKSRLLSDRFSAERPKGSFSTLEIQRTEQGDSAMYLCASSLGLTSGRDTQYFGPGTRLTVL.

V is TRBV4-1 and J is TRBJ2-1, with D possibly being TRBD2 (6 bases). This CDR3 spans 15 amino acids. Germline V CDR1 and CDR2: MGHRA, YSYEKL. V gave up 2 bases and J gave up 0 bases, with 8 bases separating them. CDR3 amino acids: CASSQLGSSYNEQFF. In nucleotides, the CDR3 is TGCGCCAGCAGCCAACTCGGGAGCTCCTACAATGAGCAGTTCTTC.

This clone was seen at least ten times. The same CDR3 is also encoded by other DNA sequences in this sample. The CDR3 protein is CASSRTSGSSYNEQFF. The CDR3 coding sequence is TGCGCCAGCAGTCGGACTAGCGGGAGCTCCTACAATGAGCAGTTCTTC. The V call is TRBV5-1, the J call TRBJ2-1; 13 bases are a match to TRBD2. Trimming took 5 bases from V and 0 from J; bases not matched to a gene: 2. The CDR3 runs 16 residues. CDR1 SGHRS and CDR2 YFSETQ come from the germline V gene.

The rearrangement links TRBV30 to TRBJ1-6; 10 positions match TRBD1. CDR3 size: 13 residues. Germline trimming cut 3 bases from V and 10 bases from J; bases unmatched to any gene: 3. The germline gives CDR1 GTSNPN, CDR2 SVGIG (reference sequence). The CDR3 spells CAWRGQGYSPLHF. The DNA for the CDR3 is TGTGCCTGGAGGGGACAGGGGTACTCACCCCTCCACTTT.

V and J are TRBV7-8 and TRBJ2-3; 12 positions agree with TRBD2. The V gene's germline CDR1 is SGHVS and CDR2 FQNEAQ. The CDR3 is made up of 18 amino acids. With V trimmed by 5 bases and J by 3 bases, 12 bases remained unmatched. CDR3 sequence reads: CASSLPSGRAHTTDTQYF. The CDR3 DNA is TGTGCCAGCAGCCTCCCTAGCGGGAGGGCCCATACGACAGATACGCAGTATTTT.

This sequence joins TRBV11-3 and TRBJ2-1; tentative D call: TRBD1 (5 bases). The CDR3 has 16 residues. Germline V gene sequence: CDR1 SGHNT, CDR2 YENEEA. V dropped 0 bases and J dropped 7 bases, with 16 bases sitting between them. The CDR3 nucleotides read TGTGCCAGCAGCTTAGATTACCAGGGTATTGTGAATGAGCAGTTCTTC. Translating it yields CASSLDYQGIVNEQFF. Combining the CDR3 with reference TRBV11-3 and TRBJ2-1 gives the whole variable domain EAGVVQSPRYKIIEKKQPVAFWCNPISGHNTLYWYLQNLGQGPELLIRYENEEAVDDSQLPKDRFSAERLKGVDSTLKIQPAELGDSAVYLCASSLDYQGIVNEQFFGPGTRLTVL.

V and J are TRBV7-6 and TRBJ1-1; 10 bases are shared with TRBD1. CDR3 size: 14 residues. The V gene's germline CDR1 is SGHVS and CDR2 FNYEAQ. J gave up 4 bases and V 1 base, and 0 bases lay outside the gene matches. The CDR3 here is CASSLGDRGTEAFF. In nucleotides, the CDR3 is TGTGCCAGCAGCTTAGGGGACAGGGGCACTGAAGCTTTCTTT.

The chain has TRBV6-6 and TRBJ2-1; 8 bases are a match to TRBD2. Germline-derived CDR1 and CDR2 are MNHNY and SVGAGI (reference sequence). Unmatched junction bases numbered 4, after V lost 0 bases and J lost 6 bases. This CDR3 has 15 residues. In DNA form, the CDR3 reads TGTGCCAGCAGTTACTCGGGGACTAGACTCAATGAGCAGTTCTTC. It codes for CASSYSGTRLNEQFF.

The V and J genes are TRBV5-1 and TRBJ2-3; D ambiguous. Germline CDR1 is SGHRS and CDR2 is YFSETQ. The CDR3 runs to 13 residues. V gave up 6 bases and J gave up 3 bases, with 11 bases separating them. The CDR3 nucleotides read TGCGCCAGCAAGCGCCAACCTACAGATACGCAGTATTTT. Residues: CASKRQPTDTQYF.

The rearrangement joins TRBV7-2 to TRBJ2-4; 9 bases line up with TRBD2. Germline V CDR1 and CDR2: SGHTA, FQGNSA. Unmatched junction bases numbered 11, after V lost 5 bases and J lost 6 bases. The CDR3 sequence is 16 residues long. The CDR3 protein is CASSPSSLGLANIQYF. The CDR3 nucleotides read TGTGCCAGCAGCCCCAGTAGTTTGGGACTAGCAAACATTCAGTACTTC.